Shown below are 3 T cell receptor beta chains from a single sample sequenced in a study of Ad26.COV2.S vaccination and SARS-CoV-2 variants. Sequenced by immunoSEQ multiplex PCR; TCRdb stores in-frame clones only, minus some. This table has about 440,000 clones, 80% to 95% appearing once. Treatment denoted: 15 to 20 received Ad26.COV2.S at low or high dose, single or two shots; a few received placebo; per-sample allocation not given. Collection of the samples took place on day 63 after the first injection of vaccine or placebo. The specimen comprised peripheral blood, sampled in a trial of Ad26.COV2.S vaccine versus placebo. The receptors derive from a person between 18 and 59 years old who received the Ad26.COV2.S COVID-19 vaccine or a placebo.

The chain recombines TRBV19 with TRBJ2-2; a possible D gene is TRBD2 (5 bases). The CDR3 extends over 14 amino acids. V dropped 6 bases and J dropped 8 bases, with 16 bases sitting between them. From germline, CDR1 is LNHDA and CDR2 SQIVND (reference sequence). Here the CDR3 DNA reads TGTGCCAGTAGCCGAGTGGGCGGGCTAGGGGAGCTGTTTTTT. Translation: CASSRVGGLGELFF.

This sequence joins TRBV28 and TRBJ2-5; 8 bases map to TRBD1. This CDR3 is 14 amino acids long. The V and J ends lost 10 bases and 0 bases, in that order; junction bases with no gene match: 7. The germline gives CDR1 MDHEN, CDR2 SYDVKM. As DNA, the CDR3 is TGTGCCATATCCCGGGACAGGTACCAAGAGACCCAGTACTTC. It codes for CAISRDRYQETQYF.

The J gene is TRBJ1-2, the V gene TRBV30; 7 bases map to TRBD1. The CDR3 consists of 13 residues. V dropped 4 bases and J dropped 4; count of bases not matched to a gene: 6. Per germline, CDR1 GTSNPN and CDR2 SVGIG (reference sequence). For the CDR3, the DNA is TGTGCCTGGACCTCGGGACAGCTCTATGGCTACACCTTC. It yields the protein CAWTSGQLYGYTF.